The present entry profiles one T cell receptor (beta chain) with its context. Deep sequencing aimed at 1 in 200,000 to 1 in 1 million T cells' resolution. TCRdb's copy holds only in-frame clones and misses some; the assay was immunoSEQ multiplex PCR. The profile shows 45,000 to 60,000 clones, roughly 50% of them singletons. This sample is part of a study of cytotoxic CD8 clonotypes in ibrutinib-treated CLL. The input for sequencing was PBMCs, taken after 24 months of ibrutinib treatment. The clonotype was recovered from a human donor with chronic lymphocytic leukemia.

This CDR3 is CASSPAGVGSYEQYF. The DNA for the CDR3 is TGTGCCAGCAGTCCCGCCGGGGTGGGCTCCTACGAGCAGTACTTC. The V gene is TRBV28, the J gene TRBJ2-7, with a weak D call TRBD2 (5 bases). The germline CDR1 and CDR2 sequences are MDHEN and SYDVKM. V was pared by 5 bases and J by 0 bases, with 14 bases between. The CDR3 spans 15 residues.